These 12 T cell receptor beta chains originate from one sample sequenced in a study of CD8+ T cells in alopecia areata. Described treatment: oral pan-JAK inhibitor, 5-10 mg twice daily. Extraction of RNA preceded its reverse transcription into cDNA, which served as the sequencing template. The method was immunoSEQ multiplex PCR; TCRdb's version includes in-frame clones alone and lacks a portion of them. The data contain under 150,000 clones, roughly four fifths of them seen just once; the ten biggest clones take up 25%. Specimen: CD8+ T cells sorted from blood, collected at week 4, from a patient treated with tofacitinib. The origin of the receptors is a human donor with alopecia areata.

This sequence joins TRBV7-2 and TRBJ2-5, with 7 bases identical to TRBD2. This CDR3 contains 14 residues. Unmatched junction bases numbered 5, after V lost 2 bases and J lost 5 bases. Germline CDR1 and CDR2: SGHTA and FQGNSA. The CDR3 region has the DNA TGTGCCAGCAGCTTAATGGCGGGGGAGGAGACCCAGTACTTC. This gives the protein CASSLMAGEETQYF.

The J gene is TRBJ2-7, the V gene TRBV7-9; 8 bases agree with TRBD2. This CDR3 has 16 residues. Germline V gives CDR1 SEHNR, CDR2 FQNEAQ (reference sequence). V shed 4 bases, J shed 3 bases, and the junction held 11 bases outside the gene matches. CDR3 protein: CASSSPPRGDFYEQYF. The CDR3, as DNA: TGTGCCAGCAGCTCCCCCCCGCGGGGGGATTTCTACGAGCAGTACTTC.

This clone was recorded a few times. With only one base between it and a far larger clone, this is likely a read error. The V call is TRBV7-6, the J call TRBJ1-2, with TRBD1 identical over 8 bases. Unmatched junction bases numbered 10, after V lost 5 bases and J lost 5 bases. Germline V gene data show CDR1 as SGHVS and CDR2 as FNYEAQ. The CDR3 is made up of 15 amino acids. CDR3 protein: CASSQDRTGQYGYTF. CDR3 coding DNA: TGTGCCAGCAGCCAAGATAGGACAGGGCAATATGGCTACACCTTC. Filled out from reference TRBV7-6 and TRBJ1-2, the complete variable domain reads GAGVSQSPRYKVTKRGQDVALRCDPISGHVSLYWYRQALGQGPEFLTYFNYEAQQDKSGLPNDRFSAERPEGSISTLTIQRTEQRDSAMYRCASSQDRTGQYGYTFGSGTRLTVV.

The chain recombines TRBV5-6 with TRBJ2-7; D may be TRBD2 (7 bases). This CDR3 has 13 residues. V was clipped by 2 bases and J by 4 bases, with 10 bases between them. Germline loops: CDR1 SGHDT, CDR2 YYEEEE. CDR3 bases: TGTGCCAGCAGCTTCGGGGGGCCTTACGAGCAGTACTTC. It yields the protein CASSFGGPYEQYF.

As for this clone: Other DNA sequences in the sample encode the same CDR3. The gene calls are TRBV7-6 and TRBJ2-5, with 7 bases matching TRBD2. The germline V gene encodes CDR1 SGHVS and CDR2 FNYEAQ. The CDR3 has 14 residues. Trimming at V came to 1 base and at J to 4 bases, leaving 3 bases not matched to a gene. The CDR3 nucleotides are TGTGCCAGCAGCTTAGAAGCGGGGAGAGAGACCCAGTACTTC. Protein product: CASSLEAGRETQYF. The full variable domain, in which reference TRBV7-6 and TRBJ2-5 provide the parts outside the CDR3, is GAGVSQSPRYKVTKRGQDVALRCDPISGHVSLYWYRQALGQGPEFLTYFNYEAQQDKSGLPNDRFSAERPEGSISTLTIQRTEQRDSAMYRCASSLEAGRETQYFGPGTRLLVL.

This chain links TRBV5-6 with TRBJ1-1; 7 nucleotides line up with TRBD1. After removal of 2 bases from V and 0 bases from J, the junction contained 1 base not matched to a gene. Germline CDR1 and CDR2: SGHDT and YYEEEE. The CDR3 sequence is 14 residues long. CDR3 region: CASSFGQVNTEAFF. CDR3 in DNA: TGTGCCAGCAGCTTCGGACAGGTGAACACTGAAGCTTTCTTT.

Comment on this clone: One junction end does not reproduce the germline sequence, and a read error may be involved. The chain employs TRBV7-7 and TRBJ2-1; possibly TRBD2 for D (6 bases). This CDR3 region has 16 residues. Germline assignment: CDR1 SSHAT and CDR2 FNYEAQ (reference sequence). The CDR3 is CASSVNSGKALNEQFF. CDR3 coding DNA: TGTGCTAGCAGCGTGAATAGCGGCAAGGCTTTGAATGAGCAGTTCTTC.

As DNA, the CDR3 is TGTGCCAGTAGTATAGGCGTCCAGGCAGGCTACACCTTC. Its protein product is CASSIGVQAGYTF. This chain joins TRBV19 and TRBJ1-2; D gene unclear. V dropped 1 base and J dropped 8 bases, with 11 bases sitting between them. Germline-derived CDR1 and CDR2 are LNHDA and SQIVND (reference sequence). The CDR3 extends over 13 amino acids. Filled out from reference TRBV19 and TRBJ1-2, the complete variable domain reads DGGITQSPKYLFRKEGQNVTLSCEQNLNHDAMYWYRQDPGQGLRLIYYSQIVNDFQKGDIAEGYSVSREKKESFPLTVTSAQKNPTAFYLCASSIGVQAGYTFGSGTRLTVV.

In regard to this clone: Other DNA sequences in this specimen translate into the identical CDR3. The rearrangement joins TRBV7-9 to TRBJ2-5; 9 bases map to TRBD2. Losses at the gene ends were 5 bases for V and 1 base for J; bases not matched to a gene: 2. Germline CDR1 reads SEHNR; CDR2 reads FQNEAQ (reference sequence). The CDR3 is 14 residues long. This CDR3 reads CASSLSGGQETQYF. CDR3 nucleotides: TGTGCCAGCAGCCTTAGCGGGGGCCAAGAGACCCAGTACTTC.

The V call is TRBV14, the J call TRBJ1-2; D remains unclear. Trimming pared 1 base from V and 4 bases from J, leaving 16 bases between. The CDR3 contains 16 residues. Germline V CDR1 and CDR2: SGHDN, FVKESK. CDR3 loop: CASSQGSWSFLYGYTF. CDR3 DNA: TGTGCCAGCAGCCAAGGGTCGTGGAGTTTCCTCTATGGCTACACCTTC.

This chain uses TRBV5-4 with TRBJ2-5; weak D call: TRBD2 (5 bases). Trimming removed 4 bases at V and 5 bases at J, with 18 bases between. The CDR3 runs 15 residues. From germline, CDR1 is SGHNT and CDR2 YYREEE (reference sequence). CDR3 nucleotide sequence: TGTGCCAGCAGCCCCCTGGCCCGGGAAGGGGAGACCCAGTACTTC. Its protein product is CASSPLAREGETQYF.

This clone showed up just a few times. J is TRBJ2-1 and V is TRBV15; possibly TRBD2 for D (5 bases). Trimming cost V 8 bases and J 7 bases, with 9 bases left between them. This CDR3 is 11 amino acids long. In germline, CDR1 is LNHNV, CDR2 YYDKDF (reference sequence). CDR3 amino acids: CATESGNEQFF. CDR3 coding DNA: TGTGCCACCGAGTCGGGGAATGAGCAGTTCTTC.